This TCR beta chain derives from a study of cytomegalovirus exposure and HLA in healthy donors. Measured with immunoSEQ multiplex PCR; TCRdb has only the in-frame clones, and not every one. The sample has some 110,000 clones; about 91% are singletons. The J segment lost 4 bases and the V segment lost 6 bases, leaving 11 bases of the junction unmatched. Germline V gene lookup returns CDR1 ENHRY and CDR2 SYGVKD. CDR3 length: 15 amino acids. The sequenced sample consisted of PBMCs. The source of this sequence is a man aged 18 to 30 in good health and CMV-seronegative. This rearrangement joins TRBV10-3 to TRBJ1-1; 7 nucleotides line up with TRBD1. CDR3 sequence reads: CAIRDPQGKATEAFF. The CDR3 coding sequence is TGTGCCATCAGGGATCCACAGGGGAAGGCCACTGAAGCTTTCTTT.